The present TCR beta chain was sequenced within a study of monozygotic twins with cystic fibrosis. Assay: immunoSEQ multiplex PCR; the TCRdb copy retains only in-frame clones and omits some. The sample has about 35,000 clones, approximately 70% seen once. The receptor comes from a girl aged 10-17 years with cystic fibrosis. The material sequenced was blood.

CDR3 sequence (DNA): TGCGCCAGCAGCTTGCTCAAATCGAACACCGGGGAGCTGTTTTTT. This translates into CASSLLKSNTGELFF. The rearrangement links TRBV5-1 to TRBJ2-2; D remains unclear. The V gene's germline CDR1 is SGHRS and CDR2 YFSETQ. The CDR3 runs to 15 residues. The ends were cut back, 1 base at V and 0 bases at J, with 7 bases in the middle.